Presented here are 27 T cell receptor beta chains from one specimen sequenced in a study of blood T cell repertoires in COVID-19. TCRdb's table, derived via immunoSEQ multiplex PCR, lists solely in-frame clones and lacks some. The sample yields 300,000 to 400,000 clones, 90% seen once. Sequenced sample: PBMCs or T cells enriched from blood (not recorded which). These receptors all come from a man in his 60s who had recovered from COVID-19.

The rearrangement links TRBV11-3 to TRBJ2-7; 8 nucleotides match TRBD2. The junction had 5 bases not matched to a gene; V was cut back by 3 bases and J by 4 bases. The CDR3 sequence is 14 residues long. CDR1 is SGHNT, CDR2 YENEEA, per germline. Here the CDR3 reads CASSLELAAYEQYF. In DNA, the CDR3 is TGTGCCAGCAGCTTGGAACTAGCGGCTTACGAGCAGTACTTC.

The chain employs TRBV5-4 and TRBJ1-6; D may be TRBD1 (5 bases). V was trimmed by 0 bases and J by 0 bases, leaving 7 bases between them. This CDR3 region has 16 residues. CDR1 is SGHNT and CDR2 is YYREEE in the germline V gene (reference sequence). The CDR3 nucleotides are TGTGCCAGCAGCTTGGACAGGAGCTCCTATAATTCACCCCTCCACTTT. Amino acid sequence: CASSLDRSSYNSPLHF.

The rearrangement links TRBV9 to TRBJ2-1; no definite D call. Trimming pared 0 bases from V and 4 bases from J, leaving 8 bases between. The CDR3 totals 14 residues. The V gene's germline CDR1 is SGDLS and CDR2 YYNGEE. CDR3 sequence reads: CASSVVGEYNEQFF. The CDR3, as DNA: TGTGCCAGCAGCGTAGTCGGAGAATACAATGAGCAGTTCTTC.

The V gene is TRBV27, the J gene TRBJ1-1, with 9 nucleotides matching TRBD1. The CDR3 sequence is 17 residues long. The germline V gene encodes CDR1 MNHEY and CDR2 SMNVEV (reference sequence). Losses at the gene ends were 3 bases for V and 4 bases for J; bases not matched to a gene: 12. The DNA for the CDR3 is TGTGCCAGCAGTTTTAAAGGGACAGGGCATCTTGGCACTGAAGCTTTCTTT. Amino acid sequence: CASSFKGTGHLGTEAFF.

CDR3 nucleotides: TGTGCCAGCAGCCAAGTTCTTACAGGGGATTCACCCCTCCACTTT. Protein sequence: CASSQVLTGDSPLHF. The rearrangement uses TRBV3-1 (or the pseudogene TRBV3-2) and TRBJ1-6, with 7 bases aligning to TRBD1. Germline-derived CDR1 and CDR2 are LGHDT and YNNKEL (reference sequence). The CDR3 has 15 amino acids. Trimming at V came to 1 base and at J to 8 bases, leaving 5 bases not matched to a gene.

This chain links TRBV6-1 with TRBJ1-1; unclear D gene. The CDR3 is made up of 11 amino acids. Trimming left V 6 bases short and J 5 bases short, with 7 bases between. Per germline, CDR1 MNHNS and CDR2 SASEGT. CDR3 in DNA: TGTGCCAGCAGGATAGAGACTGAAGCTTTCTTT. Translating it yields CASRIETEAFF.

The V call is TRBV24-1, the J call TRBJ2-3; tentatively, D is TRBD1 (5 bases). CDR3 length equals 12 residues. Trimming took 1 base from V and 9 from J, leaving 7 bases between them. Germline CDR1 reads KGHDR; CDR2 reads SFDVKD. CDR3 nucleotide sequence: TGTGCCACCAGTGATTTCCCAGGGACGCAGTATTTT. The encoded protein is CATSDFPGTQYF.

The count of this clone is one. The CDR3 DNA reads TGTGCCAGCAGCTTAGGCGCAGGGGGGTACAATCAGCCCCAGCATTTT. It translates to CASSLGAGGYNQPQHF. The chain recombines TRBV11-2 with TRBJ1-5; 7 bases fit TRBD1. Trimming at V came to 1 base and at J to 3 bases, leaving 6 bases not matched to a gene. CDR3 length: 16 amino acids. The germline V gene has CDR1 SGHAT and CDR2 FQNNGV.

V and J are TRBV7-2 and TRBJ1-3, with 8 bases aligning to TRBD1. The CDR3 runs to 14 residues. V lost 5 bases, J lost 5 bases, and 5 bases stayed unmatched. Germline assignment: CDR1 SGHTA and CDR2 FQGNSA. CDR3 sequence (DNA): TGTGCCAGCAGCGGAAGGACAGGGAGAAACACCATATATTTT. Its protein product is CASSGRTGRNTIYF.

This CDR3 is CASSLAWGGFNEKLFF. For the CDR3, the DNA is TGTGCCAGCAGCTTAGCTTGGGGCGGATTTAATGAAAAACTGTTTTTT. The gene calls are TRBV7-9 and TRBJ1-4; perhaps TRBD1 as D (5 bases). Germline-derived CDR1 and CDR2 are SEHNR and FQNEAQ (reference sequence). The CDR3 has 16 residues. Trimming left V 0 bases short and J 4 bases short, with 12 bases between. The variable domain in full, completed from reference TRBV7-9 and TRBJ1-4, reads DTGVSQNPRHKITKRGQNVTFRCDPISEHNRLYWYRQTLGQGPEFLTYFQNEAQLEKSRLLSDRFSAERPKGSFSTLEIQRTEQGDSAMYLCASSLAWGGFNEKLFFGSGTQLSVL.

The CDR3 region is CASSVAGVSPGELFF. CDR3 bases: TGTGCCAGCAGCGTAGCGGGAGTAAGCCCCGGGGAGCTGTTTTTT. The rearrangement uses TRBV9 and TRBJ2-2; D possibly corresponds to TRBD2 (6 bases). V was trimmed by 0 bases and J by 6 bases, leaving 12 bases between them. The CDR3 loop spans 15 amino acids. CDR1 is SGDLS, CDR2 YYNGEE, per germline.

CDR3 DNA sequence: TGTGCCAGCAGCCTACGCGACAGCTACTACTCTGGAAACACCATATATTTT. Amino acid sequence: CASSLRDSYYSGNTIYF. This chain links TRBV3-1 (or the pseudogene TRBV3-2) with TRBJ1-3, with D possibly TRBD1 on 5 matching bases. The CDR3 extends over 17 amino acids. V lost 4 bases and J lost 0, with 16 bases in between. Germline V gene sequence: CDR1 LGHDT, CDR2 YNNKEL (reference sequence).

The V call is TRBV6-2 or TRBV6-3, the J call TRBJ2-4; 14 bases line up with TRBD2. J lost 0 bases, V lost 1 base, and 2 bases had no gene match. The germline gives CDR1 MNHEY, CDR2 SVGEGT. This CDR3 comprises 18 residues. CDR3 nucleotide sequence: TGTGCCAGCAGTTACTTGACTAGCGGGGGGGGAGCCAAAAACATTCAGTACTTC. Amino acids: CASSYLTSGGGAKNIQYF.

The CDR3 sequence: CASSPRLAGAHEQYF. CDR3 nucleotide sequence: TGTGCCAGCAGCCCGAGACTAGCGGGAGCGCACGAGCAGTACTTC. V gene TRBV11-2 combines with J gene TRBJ2-7; 12 positions agree with TRBD2. The trim removed 5 bases at V and 5 bases at J, leaving 7 bases unmatched. This CDR3 has 15 residues. From germline, CDR1 is SGHAT and CDR2 FQNNGV.

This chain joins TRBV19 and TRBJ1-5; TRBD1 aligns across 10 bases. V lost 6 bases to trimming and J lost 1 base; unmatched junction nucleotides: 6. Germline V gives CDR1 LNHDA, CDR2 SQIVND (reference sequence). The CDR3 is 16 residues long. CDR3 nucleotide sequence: TGTGCCAGTAGGACCCGGGACAGGGGCAGCAATCAGCCCCAGCATTTT. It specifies CASRTRDRGSNQPQHF.

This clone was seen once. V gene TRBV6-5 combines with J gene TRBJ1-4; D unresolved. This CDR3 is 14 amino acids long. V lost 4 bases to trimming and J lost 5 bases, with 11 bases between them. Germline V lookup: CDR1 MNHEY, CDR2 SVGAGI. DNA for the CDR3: TGTGCCAGCAGTTCATCGGGGTCCAATGAAAAACTGTTTTTT. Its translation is CASSSSGSNEKLFF.

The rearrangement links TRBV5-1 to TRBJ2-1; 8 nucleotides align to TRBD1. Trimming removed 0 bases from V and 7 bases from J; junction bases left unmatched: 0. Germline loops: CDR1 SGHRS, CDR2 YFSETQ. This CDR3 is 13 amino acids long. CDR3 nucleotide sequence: TGCGCCAGCAGCTTGGGACAGGGGAATGAGCAGTTCTTC. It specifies CASSLGQGNEQFF.

CDR3 nucleotides: TGTGCCAGCAGCAGGACAGGCAGTAACTATGGCTACACCTTC. It specifies CASSRTGSNYGYTF. This chain joins TRBV7-8 and TRBJ1-2; 7 bases match TRBD1. The CDR3 covers 14 residues. V lost 5 bases, J lost 1 base, and 4 bases stayed unmatched. Per the germline V gene, CDR1 is SGHVS and CDR2 is FQNEAQ.

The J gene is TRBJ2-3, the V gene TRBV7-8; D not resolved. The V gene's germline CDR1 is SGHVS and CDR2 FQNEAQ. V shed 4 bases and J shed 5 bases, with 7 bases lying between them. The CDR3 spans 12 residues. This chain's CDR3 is CASSYARDTQYF. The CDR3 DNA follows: TGTGCCAGCAGCTACGCGAGAGATACGCAGTATTTT.

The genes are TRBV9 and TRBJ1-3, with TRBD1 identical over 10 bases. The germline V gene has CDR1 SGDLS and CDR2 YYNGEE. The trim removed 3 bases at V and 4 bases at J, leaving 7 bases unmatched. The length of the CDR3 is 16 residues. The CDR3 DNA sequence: TGTGCCAGCAGCGGAACCGACAGGGGGCTCGGAAACACCATATATTTT. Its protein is CASSGTDRGLGNTIYF.

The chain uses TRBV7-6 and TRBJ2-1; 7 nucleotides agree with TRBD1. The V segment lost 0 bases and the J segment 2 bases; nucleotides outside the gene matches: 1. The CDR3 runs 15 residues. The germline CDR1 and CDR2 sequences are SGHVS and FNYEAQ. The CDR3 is CASSLAGGAYNEQFF. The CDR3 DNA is TGTGCCAGCAGCTTAGCAGGGGGCGCCTACAATGAGCAGTTCTTC.

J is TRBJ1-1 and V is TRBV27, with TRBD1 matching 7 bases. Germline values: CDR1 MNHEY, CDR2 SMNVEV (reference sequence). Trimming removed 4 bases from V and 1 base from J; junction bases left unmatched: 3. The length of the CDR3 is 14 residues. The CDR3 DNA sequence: TGTGCCAGCAGTTCCCGGACAGGGAACACTGAAGCTTTCTTT. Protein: CASSSRTGNTEAFF.

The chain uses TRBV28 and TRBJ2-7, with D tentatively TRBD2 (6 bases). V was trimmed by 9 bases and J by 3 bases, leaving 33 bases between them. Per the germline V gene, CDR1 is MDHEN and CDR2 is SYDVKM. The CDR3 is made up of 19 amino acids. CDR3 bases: TGTGCCAGTTCCGTAGCCAGCCGGAGGGATGCAAAAACTTTCTACGAGCAGTACTTC. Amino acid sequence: CASSVASRRDAKTFYEQYF. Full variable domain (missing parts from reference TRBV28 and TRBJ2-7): DVKVTQSSRYLVKRTGEKVFLECVQDMDHENMFWYRQDPGLGLRLIYFSYDVKMKEKGDIPEGYSVSREKKERFSLILESASTNQTSMYLCASSVASRRDAKTFYEQYFGPGTRLTVT.

The CDR3 DNA sequence: TGTGCCAGCAGCTTGGGACATTCAAACATTCAGTACTTC. This translates into CASSLGHSNIQYF. The chain has TRBV5-4 and TRBJ2-4; D remains ambiguous. V lost 0 bases to trimming and J lost 6 bases, with 7 bases between them. The CDR3 loop spans 13 amino acids. Germline V gene sequence: CDR1 SGHNT, CDR2 YYREEE (reference sequence).

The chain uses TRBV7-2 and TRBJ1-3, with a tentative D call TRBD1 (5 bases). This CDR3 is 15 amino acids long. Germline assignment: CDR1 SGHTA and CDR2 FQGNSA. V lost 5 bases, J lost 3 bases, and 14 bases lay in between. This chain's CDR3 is CASSPSRGSGNTIYF. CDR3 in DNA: TGTGCCAGCAGCCCAAGCCGGGGGAGTGGAAACACCATATATTTT.

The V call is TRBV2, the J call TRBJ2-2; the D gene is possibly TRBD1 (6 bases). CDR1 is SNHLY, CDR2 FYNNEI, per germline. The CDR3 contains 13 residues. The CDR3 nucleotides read TGTGCGCACCGGGACACGAACACCGGGGAGCTGTTTTTT. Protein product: CAHRDTNTGELFF.

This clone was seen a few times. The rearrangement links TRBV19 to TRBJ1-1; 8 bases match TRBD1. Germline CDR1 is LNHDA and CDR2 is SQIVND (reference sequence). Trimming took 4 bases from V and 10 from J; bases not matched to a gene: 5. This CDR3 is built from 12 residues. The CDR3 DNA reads TGTGCCAGTAGTACAGGGGGCGCGACAGCTTTCTTT. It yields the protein CASSTGGATAFF.